A single sample is the source of the 27 T cell receptor beta chains below, sequenced in a study of spatial heterogeneity in lung cancer. Time point given: sample taken at primary tumor resection. In each case, whole RNA from tumor, nontumor lung or frozen PBMC was sequenced unsorted. TCRdb ran MiXCR on the 5' RACE reads and lists one entry per CDR3 protein. The sample has tens of thousands of distinct CDR3 sequences, about 14% seen once; the top ten hold approximately 7.2%. Here the sequenced sample was PBMCs, taken at surgery. The origin of the receptors is a male donor with early-stage non-small cell lung cancer.

The gene calls are TRBV5-6 and TRBJ2-7; D is uncertain. This CDR3 is 15 amino acids long. Germline V gives CDR1 SGHDT, CDR2 YYEEEE. The V end lost 0 bases, the J end lost 3 bases, and 13 bases lay between the germline ends. The CDR3 coding sequence is TGTGCCAGCAGCTTGGGGTTGGGAAATCTCTACGAGCAGTACTTC. It translates to CASSLGLGNLYEQYF.

This clonotype was counted only a few times. V gene TRBV19 combines with J gene TRBJ1-5, with D maybe TRBD1 (5 bases). The CDR3 has 14 residues. CDR1 and CDR2 from the germline V gene are LNHDA and SQIVND (reference sequence). Between the trimmed V and J ends, which lost 4 bases and 7 bases, there was a span of 14 bases. This CDR3 reads CASSTQGRGQPQHF. CDR3 coding DNA: TGTGCCAGTAGTACCCAGGGACGGGGACAGCCCCAGCATTTT.

As to this clonotype: A junction boundary mismatches the germline segment, possibly from a read error. The genes are TRBV7-9 and TRBJ2-5, with 9 bases lining up with TRBD2. Germline CDR1 and CDR2: SEHNR and FQNEAQ (reference sequence). This CDR3 has 14 amino acids. In DNA, the CDR3 is TGTGCCAGCACCTTAGCGGGAGAACCAGAGACCCAGTACTTC. This sequence encodes CASTLAGEPETQYF.

This clonotype was seen ten or more times. The chain joins TRBV18 to TRBJ1-1; 12 nucleotides align to TRBD1. The ends lost 5 bases at V and 6 bases at J; junction bases unmatched: 7. The germline CDR1 and CDR2 sequences are KGHSH and LQKENI. This CDR3 contains 15 residues. The CDR3 reads CASSTGTGGLAEAFF. CDR3 DNA sequence: TGTGCCAGCTCAACCGGGACAGGGGGCCTGGCTGAAGCTTTCTTT.

This clonotype was detected ten times or more. The rearrangement uses TRBV7-9 and TRBJ1-6; D unclear. The CDR3 spans 13 residues. Germline loops: CDR1 SEHNR, CDR2 FQNEAQ (reference sequence). Trimming took 0 bases from V and 9 from J, leaving 6 bases between them. The CDR3 spells CASSLAESSPLHF. Here the CDR3 DNA reads TGTGCCAGCAGCTTAGCCGAGAGTTCACCCCTCCACTTT.

This clonotype was counted between two and nine times. The chain combines TRBV18 with TRBJ2-3; 10 positions agree with TRBD2. Trimming took 2 bases from V and 5 from J; bases not matched to a gene: 7. Germline V CDR1 and CDR2: KGHSH, LQKENI. This CDR3 contains 16 residues. The CDR3 is CASSPNLAGAGDTQYF. The CDR3 DNA follows: TGTGCCAGCTCACCAAATCTAGCGGGAGCTGGAGATACGCAGTATTTT.

Ten or more counts support this clonotype. The V and J genes are TRBV6-1 and TRBJ2-5; unclear D gene. Germline CDR1 is MNHNS and CDR2 is SASEGT. Trimming took off 8 bases at V and 5 bases at J, with 6 bases between the two ends. The CDR3 runs 10 residues. The DNA of the CDR3 is TGTGCCAGCGATCGGGAGACCCAGTACTTC. Translation: CASDRETQYF.

The rearrangement links TRBV20-1 to TRBJ2-1; a possible D gene is TRBD2 (6 bases). The germline CDR1 and CDR2 sequences are DFQATT and SNEGSKA (reference sequence). The V end lost 1 base, the J end lost 5 bases, and 15 bases lay between the germline ends. The CDR3 is made up of 15 amino acids. In DNA, the CDR3 is TGCAGTGCTAGAGTCGCGGGGAGGTTGAACAATGAGCAGTTCTTC. Protein product: CSARVAGRLNNEQFF.

This clonotype was seen a few times. The V and J genes are TRBV5-1 and TRBJ2-5; D perhaps matches TRBD1 (5 bases). Trimming pared 4 bases from V and 0 bases from J, leaving 10 bases between. The CDR3 contains 14 residues. Per the germline V gene, CDR1 is SGHRS and CDR2 is YFSETQ. The CDR3 loop is CASSLGLYQETQYF. As DNA, the CDR3 is TGCGCCAGCAGCCTGGGGCTGTACCAAGAGACCCAGTACTTC.

The sample holds a few counts of this clonotype. V usage is TRBV2 and J usage is TRBJ1-1, with a possible D match to TRBD1 (6 bases). In germline, CDR1 is SNHLY, CDR2 FYNNEI. Trimming pared 10 bases from V and 4 bases from J, leaving 25 bases between. The CDR3 totals 16 residues. CDR3 sequence: CATFVGDMGAGTEAFF. CDR3 nucleotides: TGTGCCACTTTTGTGGGGGATATGGGGGCTGGCACTGAAGCTTTCTTT.

This clonotype was counted many times. The chain employs TRBV20-1 and TRBJ2-7; TRBD2 matches at 8 bases. The CDR3 is made up of 16 amino acids. Germline-derived CDR1 and CDR2 are DFQATT and SNEGSKA (reference sequence). V lost 4 bases and J lost 3; bases outside the gene matches: 14. The CDR3 DNA sequence: TGCAGTGCTAACGGAGTAGCGGGAAAAGACCACTACGAGCAGTACTTC. Amino acid sequence: CSANGVAGKDHYEQYF.

V and J are TRBV6-5 and TRBJ1-2; 7 bases map to TRBD1. V lost 6 bases to trimming and J lost 8 bases; unmatched junction nucleotides: 12. CDR1 is MNHEY and CDR2 is SVGAGI in the germline V gene. This CDR3 is 14 amino acids long. CDR3 loop: CASRRDSQTGGYTF. In DNA form, the CDR3 reads TGTGCCAGCAGACGGGACAGCCAAACGGGGGGCTACACCTTC.

This clonotype was seen repeatedly, ten times or more. V gene TRBV6-6 combines with J gene TRBJ1-5, with D unclear. CDR3 size: 13 residues. From germline, CDR1 is MNHNY and CDR2 SVGAGI (reference sequence). V shed 5 bases and J shed 4 bases, with 9 bases lying between them. CDR3: CASSPRGNQPQHF. The DNA of the CDR3 is TGTGCCAGCAGTCCAAGAGGAAATCAGCCCCAGCATTTT.

Written as DNA, the CDR3 is TGCAGCGAACGGACCATTAACACAGATACGCAGTATTTT. Protein product: CSERTINTDTQYF. This rearrangement joins TRBV29-1 to TRBJ2-3; unclear D gene. The V gene lost 7 bases and the J gene lost 2 bases, with 13 bases spanning the gap. CDR3 size: 13 residues. Germline CDR1 SQVTM, CDR2 ANQGSEA.

This chain connects TRBV5-1 to TRBJ1-4; D is perhaps TRBD1 (5 bases). CDR1 SGHRS and CDR2 YFSETQ come from the germline V gene. The CDR3 length is 15 residues. Trimming left V 3 bases short and J 7 bases short, with 16 bases between. This CDR3 is CASSSLGTEGEKLFF. CDR3 nucleotides: TGCGCCAGCAGCTCACTCGGGACCGAGGGTGAAAAACTGTTTTTT.

Ten or more counts support this clonotype. The chain combines TRBV12-3 or TRBV12-4 with TRBJ1-3; possible D gene TRBD1, 5 bases. This CDR3 comprises 12 residues. Trimming took 2 bases from V and 9 from J, leaving 8 bases between them. CDR3 protein: CASSLRGSTIYF. The CDR3 nucleotides are TGTGCCAGCAGTTTACGGGGGAGCACCATATATTTT.

V is TRBV7-2 and J is TRBJ2-2; 8 bases are shared with TRBD1. This CDR3 spans 15 amino acids. The J segment lost 3 bases and the V segment lost 1 base, leaving 1 base of the junction unmatched. CDR1 and CDR2 from the germline V gene are SGHTA and FQGNSA. CDR3 in amino acids: CASSLGTGYTGELFF. In DNA, the CDR3 is TGTGCCAGCAGCTTAGGGACAGGGTACACCGGGGAGCTGTTTTTT.

This clonotype was counted many times. The chain uses TRBV10-3 and TRBJ2-7; TRBD1 matches at 7 bases. Germline values: CDR1 ENHRY, CDR2 SYGVKD. This CDR3 spans 14 amino acids. Germline trimming cut 8 bases from V and 3 bases from J; bases unmatched to any gene: 10. DNA for the CDR3: TGTGCCATCGGTAGACCGGGACAGAACTACGAGCAGTACTTC. Translation gives CAIGRPGQNYEQYF.

This clonotype was counted ten times or more. CDR3 sequence (DNA): TGCAGCGCCCCGGGACTAGCGGGAGAGACAGATACGCAGTATTTT. This encodes CSAPGLAGETDTQYF. The J gene is TRBJ2-3, the V gene TRBV29-1; 14 bases line up with TRBD2. Germline V CDR1 and CDR2: SQVTM, ANQGSEA. V was pared by 7 bases and J by 3 bases, with 6 bases of the junction left unmatched. The CDR3 covers 15 residues.

Many counts were recorded for this clonotype. The chain employs TRBV2 and TRBJ1-5, with TRBD1 matching over 12 bases. The CDR3 sequence is 15 residues long. In germline, CDR1 is SNHLY, CDR2 FYNNEI. J was trimmed by 5 bases and V by 6 bases; bases with no gene match: 5. The CDR3 spells CASRAGTGGHQPQHF. The CDR3 DNA is TGTGCCAGCAGAGCCGGGACAGGGGGCCATCAGCCCCAGCATTTT.

This clonotype was seen many times. The gene calls are TRBV9 and TRBJ2-1; D unresolved. The V gene's germline CDR1 is SGDLS and CDR2 YYNGEE. The CDR3 loop spans 13 amino acids. V was shortened by 2 bases and J by 6 bases, with 9 bases between the two germline ends. The CDR3 region is CASSVSSFNEQFF. The DNA of the CDR3 is TGTGCCAGCAGCGTCAGCAGTTTCAATGAGCAGTTCTTC.

The rearrangement joins TRBV5-1 to TRBJ1-1; D is perhaps TRBD1 (5 bases). Germline lookup yields CDR1 SGHRS and CDR2 YFSETQ. The CDR3 is made up of 15 amino acids. V was shortened by 0 bases and J by 3 bases, with 12 bases between the two germline ends. CDR3 DNA sequence: TGCGCCAGCAGCTTGGGGAGGGTAGGGGACACTGAAGCTTTCTTT. It translates to CASSLGRVGDTEAFF. Drawing the rest from reference TRBV5-1 and TRBJ1-1, the complete variable domain is KAGVTQTPRYLIKTRGQQVTLSCSPISGHRSVSWYQQTPGQGLQFLFEYFSETQRNKGNFPGRFSGRQFSNSRSEMNVSTLELGDSALYLCASSLGRVGDTEAFFGQGTRLTVV.

Ten or more counts support this clonotype. The rearrangement uses TRBV7-9 and TRBJ1-5; no clear D gene. There are 13 residues in the CDR3. V lost 6 bases to trimming and J lost 4 bases, with 10 bases between them. Germline V gives CDR1 SEHNR, CDR2 FQNEAQ (reference sequence). The CDR3, as DNA: TGTGCCAGCAGACTCGAAGGGAATCAGCCCCAGCATTTT. Amino acids: CASRLEGNQPQHF.

This clonotype came up many times. The chain has TRBV4-2 and TRBJ1-1, with D unclear. In germline, CDR1 is LGHNA, CDR2 YNFKEQ. Trimming took 0 bases from V and 7 from J, leaving 9 bases between them. CDR3 length: 13 residues. The CDR3 DNA reads TGTGCCAGCAGCCAAGACCCAGTTCTTGAAGCTTTCTTT. Its protein is CASSQDPVLEAFF.

This clonotype was counted between two and nine times. The chain recombines TRBV12-3 or TRBV12-4 with TRBJ1-1; 11 bases are a match to TRBD1. The length of the CDR3 is 14 residues. After removal of 3 bases from V and 7 bases from J, the junction contained 4 bases not matched to a gene. The CDR3 sequence: CASSFLGQGGEAFF. Here the CDR3 DNA reads TGTGCCAGCAGTTTTTTGGGACAGGGGGGTGAAGCTTTCTTT.

Notes on this clonotype: This may be a read error, as it is one base from a much larger clone. The chain combines TRBV6-5 with TRBJ2-7, with a tentative D call TRBD1 (5 bases). The CDR3 consists of 13 residues. Per the germline V gene, CDR1 is MNHEY and CDR2 is SVGAGI. The CDR3 region is CASSYGQGYEEYF. The CDR3 nucleotides read TGTGCCAGCAGTTACGGGCAGGGCTACGAGGAGTACTTC.

This chain uses TRBV6-1 with TRBJ1-1; D is perhaps TRBD1 (5 bases). V was cut by 6 bases and J by 2 bases, with 7 bases left in between. From germline, CDR1 is MNHNS and CDR2 SASEGT. CDR3 length equals 12 residues. The CDR3 protein is CASRGVNTEAFF. For the CDR3, the DNA is TGTGCCAGCAGAGGGGTAAACACTGAAGCTTTCTTT.